The rows below give T cell receptor beta chains drawn from one sample of a study of blood T cells in healthy people across ages. One entry per CDR3 protein, called by TCRdb with MiXCR from the 5' RACE reads. The sample carries around 800,000 distinct CDR3 sequences, 25% to 30% recorded once. These sequences were also reported in another study, on T cells of mothers and their children.

Sequencing was done on a sample of blood. These receptor sequences come from a boy aged 5 to 17 in good health. Each CDR3 is given with its conserved first and last residue. D genes are given only for firm matches. The size of a clone is reported for some rows only, either as once, few or many, or as a class for expanded clones.

j_call: TRBJ2-2; clone_size: NA; v_call: TRBV5-1; cdr3_length: 15; d_call: NA; cdr3_nt: TGCGCCAGCAGCTCGCGAGAAGGTGTGGCCGGGGAGCTGTTTTTT; cdr3_aa: CASSSREGVAGELFF
j_call: TRBJ2-3; clone_size: few; v_call: TRBV4-2; cdr3_length: 17; d_call: TRBD2; cdr3_nt: TGTGCCAGCAGCCAACAGACTAGCGGGGGGATCACAGATACGCAGTATTTT; cdr3_aa: CASSQQTSGGITDTQYF
j_call: TRBJ2-5; clone_size: few; v_call: TRBV12-3/TRBV12-4; cdr3_length: 14; d_call: NA; cdr3_nt: TGTGCCAGCAGGAATACAGGGATGGGAGAGACCCAGTACTTC; cdr3_aa: CASRNTGMGETQYF
j_call: TRBJ2-7; clone_size: few; v_call: TRBV10-3; cdr3_length: 12; d_call: TRBD1; cdr3_nt: TGTGCTACCCGGGGACAGGGTAACGAGCAGTACTTC; cdr3_aa: CATRGQGNEQYF
j_call: TRBJ1-2; clone_size: NA; v_call: TRBV2; cdr3_length: 13; d_call: NA; cdr3_nt: TGTGCCAGCTCCTACGACAGCTCGGGGGGCTACACCTTC; cdr3_aa: CASSYDSSGGYTF
j_call: TRBJ2-1; clone_size: few; v_call: TRBV6-5; cdr3_length: 14; d_call: TRBD2; cdr3_nt: TGTGCCAGCAGCCCGGGACTAGCGGCGCAAAGACAGTTCTTC; cdr3_aa: CASSPGLAAQRQFF
j_call: TRBJ2-1; clone_size: few; v_call: TRBV7-8; cdr3_length: 14; d_call: TRBD2; cdr3_nt: TGTGCCAGCCGGACTAGCGGGGGACCGGCGGAGCAGTTCTTC; cdr3_aa: CASRTSGGPAEQFF
j_call: TRBJ2-1; clone_size: NA; v_call: TRBV9; cdr3_length: 12; d_call: NA; cdr3_nt: TGTGCCAGCAGCGTAGAGCCCAATGAGCAGTTCTTC; cdr3_aa: CASSVEPNEQFF
j_call: TRBJ2-2; clone_size: NA; v_call: TRBV5-1; cdr3_length: 14; d_call: TRBD2; cdr3_nt: TGCGCCAGCAGGCCCGTGGGAGGGGCCGGGGAGCTGTTTTTT; cdr3_aa: CASRPVGGAGELFF
j_call: TRBJ1-6; clone_size: NA; v_call: TRBV4-1; cdr3_length: 15; d_call: NA; cdr3_nt: TGCGCCAGCAGCCTCGGGCCTAACCGAAATTCACCCCTCCACTTT; cdr3_aa: CASSLGPNRNSPLHF
j_call: TRBJ2-5; clone_size: many; v_call: TRBV15; cdr3_length: 16; d_call: TRBD1; cdr3_nt: TGTGCCACCAGCAGAGGCTACCGGACAGGGGAAGAGACCCAGTACTTC; cdr3_aa: CATSRGYRTGEETQYF
j_call: TRBJ2-1; clone_size: few; v_call: TRBV11-1; cdr3_length: 16; d_call: TRBD2; cdr3_nt: TGTGCCAGCAGCTTCTCCTGGGGGGGGATCTACAATGAGCAGTTCTTC; cdr3_aa: CASSFSWGGIYNEQFF
j_call: TRBJ1-2; clone_size: NA; v_call: TRBV13; cdr3_length: 19; d_call: NA; cdr3_nt: TGTGCCAGCAGCTTAATACCGGGGACAAGGGGGAATTCTAACTATGGCTACACCTTC; cdr3_aa: CASSLIPGTRGNSNYGYTF
j_call: TRBJ1-1; clone_size: few; v_call: TRBV6-6; cdr3_length: 13; d_call: TRBD1; cdr3_nt: TGTGCCACACAACAGGGGATGAACACTGAAGCTTTCTTT; cdr3_aa: CATQQGMNTEAFF
j_call: TRBJ1-5; clone_size: few; v_call: TRBV28; cdr3_length: 14; d_call: NA; cdr3_nt: TGTGCCAGCAGTTTATCAGGCCCAGAGCAGCCCCAGCATTTT; cdr3_aa: CASSLSGPEQPQHF
j_call: TRBJ2-7; clone_size: NA; v_call: TRBV3-1; cdr3_length: 15; d_call: NA; cdr3_nt: TGTGCCAGCAGCCAAGGGGGGCGGCCGTGGTACGAGCAGTACTTC; cdr3_aa: CASSQGGRPWYEQYF
j_call: TRBJ2-5; clone_size: NA; v_call: TRBV12-5; cdr3_length: 15; d_call: NA; cdr3_nt: TGTGCTAGTGGATCCACCCGGTGGCTTAAAGAGACCCAGTACTTC; cdr3_aa: CASGSTRWLKETQYF
j_call: TRBJ2-5; clone_size: NA; v_call: TRBV13; cdr3_length: 16; d_call: TRBD1; cdr3_nt: TGTGCCAGCAGCCCGAGGGGACAGGGGGAATCGGAGACCCAGTACTTC; cdr3_aa: CASSPRGQGESETQYF
j_call: TRBJ2-5; clone_size: few; v_call: TRBV7-9; cdr3_length: 16; d_call: NA; cdr3_nt: TGTGCCAGCAGCTCTCGGGACTTCAGATCCCAAGAGACCCAGTACTTC; cdr3_aa: CASSSRDFRSQETQYF
j_call: TRBJ2-7; clone_size: NA; v_call: TRBV29-1; cdr3_length: 14; d_call: NA; cdr3_nt: TGCAGCGCGGGTTCCGACCCTAAAGCCTACGAGCAGTACTTC; cdr3_aa: CSAGSDPKAYEQYF
j_call: TRBJ2-6; clone_size: few; v_call: TRBV2; cdr3_length: 18; d_call: TRBD2; cdr3_nt: TGTGCCAGCAGTGAGGGAGGGTTTAGGAGCTCTGGGGCCAACGTCCTGACTTTC; cdr3_aa: CASSEGGFRSSGANVLTF
j_call: TRBJ1-1; clone_size: NA; v_call: TRBV7-3; cdr3_length: 13; d_call: NA; cdr3_nt: TGTGCCAGCAGCCCCCACAGCGGCTCGGAAGCTTTCTTT; cdr3_aa: CASSPHSGSEAFF
j_call: TRBJ2-5; clone_size: NA; v_call: TRBV2; cdr3_length: 15; d_call: TRBD1; cdr3_nt: TGTGCCAGCAGGCTTACAGGGGGAAGATACAATGAGCGGTTCTTC; cdr3_aa: CASRLTGGRYNERFF
j_call: TRBJ2-2; clone_size: NA; v_call: TRBV5-1; cdr3_length: 16; d_call: NA; cdr3_nt: TGCGCCAGCAGCTTGGAAGTCCCATCGAACACCGGGGAGCTGTTTTTT; cdr3_aa: CASSLEVPSNTGELFF
j_call: TRBJ2-5; clone_size: NA; v_call: TRBV7-6; cdr3_length: 17; d_call: TRBD2; cdr3_nt: TGTGCCAGCAGCCCTCGACTAGCGGGGGTTCCCCCAGAGACCCAGTACTTC; cdr3_aa: CASSPRLAGVPPETQYF
j_call: TRBJ2-5; clone_size: NA; v_call: TRBV6-5; cdr3_length: 14; d_call: TRBD1; cdr3_nt: TGTGCCAGCAGTTACGCGACAGGGGATGGGACCCAGTACTTC; cdr3_aa: CASSYATGDGTQYF
j_call: TRBJ2-5; clone_size: few; v_call: TRBV9; cdr3_length: 15; d_call: TRBD2; cdr3_nt: TGTGCCAGCAGCGTTGAAGCGGGGGACCAAGAGACCCAGTACTTC; cdr3_aa: CASSVEAGDQETQYF
j_call: TRBJ1-6; clone_size: NA; v_call: TRBV5-6; cdr3_length: 20; d_call: NA; cdr3_nt: TGTGCCAGCAGCTCCTCGCAAAACAACAGGGACCTATTTTATAATTCACCCCTCCACTTT; cdr3_aa: CASSSSQNNRDLFYNSPLHF
j_call: TRBJ1-4; clone_size: few; v_call: TRBV3-1; cdr3_length: 12; d_call: NA; cdr3_nt: TGTGCCAGCAGCCTTGGTCTTGAAAAACTGTTTTTT; cdr3_aa: CASSLGLEKLFF
j_call: TRBJ2-3; clone_size: NA; v_call: TRBV27; cdr3_length: 16; d_call: NA; cdr3_nt: TGTGCCAGCAGCCCCCGGGCGCCACGCCTCACAGATACGCAGTATTTT; cdr3_aa: CASSPRAPRLTDTQYF
j_call: TRBJ2-4; clone_size: few; v_call: TRBV14; cdr3_length: 12; d_call: NA; cdr3_nt: TGTGCCAGCAGCGGTATGAGCGACATTCAGTACTTC; cdr3_aa: CASSGMSDIQYF
j_call: TRBJ2-6; clone_size: NA; v_call: TRBV7-9; cdr3_length: 14; d_call: NA; cdr3_nt: TGTGCCAGCAGTGGGGTACTAGGGGCCAACGTCCTGACTTTC; cdr3_aa: CASSGVLGANVLTF
j_call: TRBJ2-3; clone_size: once; v_call: TRBV5-1; cdr3_length: 17; d_call: TRBD2; cdr3_nt: TGCGCCAGCAGCCCCCGGATGGCGGGGGGGTCCACAGATACGCAGTATTTT; cdr3_aa: CASSPRMAGGSTDTQYF
j_call: TRBJ1-4; clone_size: once; v_call: TRBV2; cdr3_length: 15; d_call: NA; cdr3_nt: TGTGCCAGCAGTGGAGAGACAGCAAACCATGAAAAACTGTTTTTT; cdr3_aa: CASSGETANHEKLFF
j_call: TRBJ2-4; clone_size: once; v_call: TRBV4-1; cdr3_length: 14; d_call: NA; cdr3_nt: TGCGCCAGCAGCCAACTTGTGTTGGAGGGCGTACAGTACTTC; cdr3_aa: CASSQLVLEGVQYF
j_call: TRBJ2-2; clone_size: few; v_call: TRBV18; cdr3_length: 17; d_call: TRBD2; cdr3_nt: TGTGCCAGCTCACCTTGGACTAGCGGGCAGAACACCGGGGAGCTGTTTTTT; cdr3_aa: CASSPWTSGQNTGELFF
j_call: TRBJ2-1; clone_size: many; v_call: TRBV11-2; cdr3_length: 15; d_call: TRBD2; cdr3_nt: TGTGCCAGCAGCCCGGGGACTAGCGGGGGAGGTGAGCAGTTCTTC; cdr3_aa: CASSPGTSGGGEQFF
j_call: TRBJ1-4; clone_size: NA; v_call: TRBV4-2; cdr3_length: 15; d_call: NA; cdr3_nt: TGTGCCAGCAGCCAAGAGAGGGCAACTAATGAAAAACTGTTTTTT; cdr3_aa: CASSQERATNEKLFF
j_call: TRBJ1-4; clone_size: NA; v_call: TRBV7-9; cdr3_length: 14; d_call: NA; cdr3_nt: TGTGCCAGCAGCCCGGTTTTGTTCAATGAAAAACTGTTTTTT; cdr3_aa: CASSPVLFNEKLFF
j_call: TRBJ2-1; clone_size: few; v_call: TRBV7-6; cdr3_length: 14; d_call: NA; cdr3_nt: TGTGCCAGCAGCGGACCGGGGTCCTACAATGAGCAGTTCTTC; cdr3_aa: CASSGPGSYNEQFF
j_call: TRBJ1-3; clone_size: NA; v_call: TRBV27; cdr3_length: 15; d_call: TRBD1; cdr3_nt: TGTGCCAGCGGGCGACAGGGGGCATATGGAAACACCATATATTTT; cdr3_aa: CASGRQGAYGNTIYF
j_call: TRBJ1-2; clone_size: few; v_call: TRBV12-3/TRBV12-4; cdr3_length: 17; d_call: NA; cdr3_nt: TGTGCCAGCAGTGCCCGGGACAAGCTCTCCAATGACTATGGCTACACCTTC; cdr3_aa: CASSARDKLSNDYGYTF
j_call: TRBJ2-7; clone_size: NA; v_call: TRBV6-1; cdr3_length: 13; d_call: NA; cdr3_nt: TGTGCCAGCAGTTCCCGTGACGAGGCAAAGAAGTACTTC; cdr3_aa: CASSSRDEAKKYF
j_call: TRBJ1-5; clone_size: NA; v_call: TRBV4-1; cdr3_length: 15; d_call: TRBD1; cdr3_nt: TGCGCCAGCAGCCAATTAAGGGGGCTCGGTCAGCCCCAGCATTTT; cdr3_aa: CASSQLRGLGQPQHF
j_call: TRBJ2-7; clone_size: few; v_call: TRBV5-1; cdr3_length: 15; d_call: TRBD1; cdr3_nt: TGCGCCAGCAGTCCCGTGGGACAGGGTCCTTCTGAGCAGTACTTC; cdr3_aa: CASSPVGQGPSEQYF
j_call: TRBJ1-5; clone_size: NA; v_call: TRBV20-1; cdr3_length: 14; d_call: NA; cdr3_nt: TGCAGTGCGGGAGGGTCGTATAGCAATCAGCCCCAGCATTTT; cdr3_aa: CSAGGSYSNQPQHF